This T cell receptor (beta chain) comes out of a study of identical twins. The CDR3 has 15 residues. Between the trimmed V and J ends, which lost 8 bases and 4 bases, there was a span of 18 bases. The germline gives CDR1 MGHDK, CDR2 SYGVNS. A universal primer site was added by template switching, and unique molecular identifiers were carried by the cDNA. TCRdb re-derived calls from the 5' RACE reads in MiXCR, one entry per CDR3 protein. Here the sample spans about 280,000 distinct CDR3 sequences, approximately 8% being singletons. Many counts were recorded for this clonotype. This sample also belongs to another study, concerning yellow fever vaccine responses in identical twins.

The sequence derives from a young woman in good health. The sample comprised memory (CD45RO+) T cells sorted from blood. J is TRBJ1-3 and V is TRBV25-1; D remains ambiguous. CDR3 sequence: CASADVGSFGNTIYF. DNA of the CDR3: TGTGCCAGCGCCGATGTTGGGTCTTTCGGAAACACCATATATTTT.